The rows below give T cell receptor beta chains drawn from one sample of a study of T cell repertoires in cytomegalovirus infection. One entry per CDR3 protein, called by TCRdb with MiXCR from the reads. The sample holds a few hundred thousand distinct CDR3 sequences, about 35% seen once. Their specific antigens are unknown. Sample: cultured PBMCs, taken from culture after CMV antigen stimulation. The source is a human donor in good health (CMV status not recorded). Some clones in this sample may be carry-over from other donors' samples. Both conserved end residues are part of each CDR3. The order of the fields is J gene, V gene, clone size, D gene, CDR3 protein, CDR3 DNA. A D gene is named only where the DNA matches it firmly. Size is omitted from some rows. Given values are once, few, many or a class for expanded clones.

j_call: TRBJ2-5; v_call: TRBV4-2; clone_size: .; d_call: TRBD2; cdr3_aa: CASSQGLAGGLETQYF; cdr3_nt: TGTGCCAGCAGCCAGGGACTAGCGGGAGGGCTGGAGACCCAGTACTTC
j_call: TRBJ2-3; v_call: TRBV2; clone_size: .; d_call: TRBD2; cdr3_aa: CASSDVAGGPTDTQYF; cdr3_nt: TGTGCCAGCAGTGACGTAGCGGGAGGGCCAACAGATACGCAGTATTTT
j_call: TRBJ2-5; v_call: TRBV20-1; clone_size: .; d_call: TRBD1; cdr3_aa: CSARSPGQGAAETQYF; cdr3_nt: TGCAGTGCTAGATCCCCGGGACAGGGGGCGGCGGAGACCCAGTACTTC
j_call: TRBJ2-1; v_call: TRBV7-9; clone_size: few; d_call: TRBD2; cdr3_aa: CASSSTTSGDPNEQFF; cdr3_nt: TGTGCCAGCAGCTCCACGACTAGCGGGGACCCCAATGAGCAGTTCTTC
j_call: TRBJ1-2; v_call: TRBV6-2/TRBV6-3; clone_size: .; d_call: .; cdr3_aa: CASSYMGDYGYTF; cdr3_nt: TGTGCCAGCAGTTACATGGGGGACTATGGCTACACCTTC
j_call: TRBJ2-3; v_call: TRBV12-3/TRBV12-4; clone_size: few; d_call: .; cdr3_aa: CASSPQLAALGDTQYF; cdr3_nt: TGTGCCAGCAGCCCCCAACTAGCCGCCCTGGGGGATACGCAGTATTTT
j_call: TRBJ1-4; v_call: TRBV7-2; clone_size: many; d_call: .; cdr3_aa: CASSLVGLGGEKLFF; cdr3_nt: TGTGCCAGCAGCTTAGTGGGGCTGGGCGGTGAAAAACTGTTTTTT
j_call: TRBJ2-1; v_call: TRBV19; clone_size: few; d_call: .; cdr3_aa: CASSSPADRGTSGYNEQFF; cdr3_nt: TGTGCCAGTAGCTCCCCGGCGGACAGGGGAACTAGCGGCTACAATGAGCAGTTCTTC
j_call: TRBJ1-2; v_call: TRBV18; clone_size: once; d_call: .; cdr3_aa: CASSPSGRGVNYGYTF; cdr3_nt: TGTGCCAGCTCACCCTCCGGGCGGGGCGTCAACTATGGCTACACCTTC
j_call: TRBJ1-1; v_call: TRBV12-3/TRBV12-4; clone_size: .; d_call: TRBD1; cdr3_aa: CASSPGTGLTEAFF; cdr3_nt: TGTGCCAGCAGTCCGGGGACAGGGCTCACTGAAGCTTTCTTT
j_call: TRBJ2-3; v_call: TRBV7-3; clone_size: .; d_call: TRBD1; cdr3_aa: CASSRGQGQLDTQYF; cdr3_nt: TGTGCCAGCAGCAGGGGACAGGGCCAACTCGATACGCAGTATTTT
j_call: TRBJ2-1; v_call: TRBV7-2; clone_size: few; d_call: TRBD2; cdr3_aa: CASSLRLAGHEQFF; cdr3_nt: TGTGCCAGCAGCTTAAGACTAGCGGGGCATGAGCAGTTCTTC
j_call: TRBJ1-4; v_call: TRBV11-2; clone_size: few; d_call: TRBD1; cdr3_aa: CASSLRGDRHLEKLFF; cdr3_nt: TGTGCCAGCAGCTTAAGGGGGGACAGGCACCTTGAAAAACTGTTTTTT
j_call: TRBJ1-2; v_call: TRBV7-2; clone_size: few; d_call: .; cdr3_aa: CASSSSGGYTF; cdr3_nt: TGTGCCAGCAGCTCCTCCGGTGGCTACACCTTC
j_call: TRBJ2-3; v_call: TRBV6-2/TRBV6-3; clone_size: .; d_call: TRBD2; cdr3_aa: CASSWPGLAGGPSAQYF; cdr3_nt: TGTGCCAGCAGTTGGCCGGGACTAGCGGGAGGGCCGTCAGCGCAGTATTTT
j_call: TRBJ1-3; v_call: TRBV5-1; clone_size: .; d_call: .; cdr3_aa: CASSSMGISGNTIYF; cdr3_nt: TGCGCCAGCAGCTCAATGGGGATCTCTGGAAACACCATATATTTT
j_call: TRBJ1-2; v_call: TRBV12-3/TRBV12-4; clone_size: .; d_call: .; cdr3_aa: CASSFLQGLYGYTF; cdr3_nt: TGTGCCAGCAGTTTTCTTCAGGGACTCTATGGCTACACCTTC
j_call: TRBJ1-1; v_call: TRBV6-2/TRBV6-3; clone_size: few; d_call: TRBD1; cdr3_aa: CALGSPRGTEAFF; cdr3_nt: TGTGCCTTGGGATCCCCCAGGGGGACTGAAGCTTTCTTT
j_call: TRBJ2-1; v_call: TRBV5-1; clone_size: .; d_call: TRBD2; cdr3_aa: CASSSTAGTSGRNEQFF; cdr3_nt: TGCGCCAGCAGCTCTACGGCAGGGACTAGCGGGAGGAATGAGCAGTTCTTC
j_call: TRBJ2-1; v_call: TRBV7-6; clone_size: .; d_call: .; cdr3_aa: CASSSSSGEQFF; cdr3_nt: TGTGCCAGCAGCTCCTCGAGCGGAGAGCAGTTCTTC
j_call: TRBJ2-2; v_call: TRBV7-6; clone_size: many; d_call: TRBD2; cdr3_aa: CASSNGLAGDVGELFF; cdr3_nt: TGTGCCAGCAGCAACGGACTAGCGGGAGATGTCGGGGAGCTGTTTTTT
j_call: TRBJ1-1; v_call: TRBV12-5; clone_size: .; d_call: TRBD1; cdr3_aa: CASEGQGMSEAFF; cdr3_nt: TGTGCTAGTGAAGGACAGGGGATGTCCGAAGCTTTCTTT
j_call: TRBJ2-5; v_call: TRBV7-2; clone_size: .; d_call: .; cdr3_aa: CASSSAIPGLRF; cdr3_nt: TGTGCCAGCAGCTCTGCCATCCCGGGACTCCGCTTC
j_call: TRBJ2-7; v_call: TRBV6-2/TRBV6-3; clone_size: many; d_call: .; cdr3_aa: CASRKMGGGYEQYF; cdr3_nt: TGTGCCAGCAGAAAGATGGGAGGAGGCTACGAGCAGTACTTC
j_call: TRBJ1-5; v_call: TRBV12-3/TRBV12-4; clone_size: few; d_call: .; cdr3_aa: CASSIGTFNQPQHF; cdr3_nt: TGTGCCAGCAGTATCGGGACATTTAATCAGCCCCAGCATTTT
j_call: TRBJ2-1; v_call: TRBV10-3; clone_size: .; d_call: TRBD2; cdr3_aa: CAISAHFSGVSYNEQFF; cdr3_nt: TGTGCCATCAGTGCTCACTTTAGCGGGGTCTCCTACAATGAGCAGTTCTTC
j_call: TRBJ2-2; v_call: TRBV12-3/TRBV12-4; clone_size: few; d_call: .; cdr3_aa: CASGVVGVNTGELFF; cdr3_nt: TGTGCCAGCGGAGTAGTGGGAGTGAACACCGGGGAGCTGTTTTTT
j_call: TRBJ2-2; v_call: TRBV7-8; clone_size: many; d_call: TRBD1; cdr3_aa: CASSLIRGRGELFF; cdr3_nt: TGTGCCAGCAGCTTAATCAGGGGGCGGGGGGAGCTGTTTTTT
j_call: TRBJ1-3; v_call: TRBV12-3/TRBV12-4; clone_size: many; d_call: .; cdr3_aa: CASSLDRSGNTIYF; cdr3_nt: TGTGCCAGCAGTTTAGACCGCTCTGGAAACACCATATATTTT
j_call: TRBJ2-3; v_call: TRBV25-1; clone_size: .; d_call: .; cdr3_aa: CASSESPRGADTQYF; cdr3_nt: TGTGCCAGCAGTGAATCGCCCCGAGGCGCAGATACGCAGTATTTT
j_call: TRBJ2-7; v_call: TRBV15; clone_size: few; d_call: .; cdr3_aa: CATSTVGERGEQYF; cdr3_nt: TGTGCCACCAGCACCGTCGGGGAGAGGGGCGAGCAGTACTTC
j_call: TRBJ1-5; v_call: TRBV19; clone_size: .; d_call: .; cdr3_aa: CASTPIAGRGDQPQHF; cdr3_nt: TGTGCCAGTACCCCCATAGCGGGACGAGGCGATCAGCCCCAGCATTTT
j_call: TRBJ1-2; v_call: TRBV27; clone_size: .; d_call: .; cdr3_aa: CASSTHMGWDYGYTF; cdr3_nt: TGTGCCAGCAGTACACACATGGGCTGGGACTATGGCTACACCTTC
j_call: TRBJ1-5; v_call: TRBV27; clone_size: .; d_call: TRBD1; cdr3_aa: CASSLYGTGANQPQHF; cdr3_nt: TGTGCCAGCAGTTTATACGGGACAGGGGCCAATCAGCCCCAGCATTTT
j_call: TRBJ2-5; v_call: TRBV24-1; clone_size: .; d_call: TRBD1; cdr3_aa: CATSDLGTGAETQYF; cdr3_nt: TGTGCCACCAGTGATTTGGGGACAGGGGCTGAGACCCAGTACTTC
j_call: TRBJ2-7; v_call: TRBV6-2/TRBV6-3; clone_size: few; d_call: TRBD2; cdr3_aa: CASSYSSSGGGEQYF; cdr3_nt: TGTGCCAGCAGTTACTCGTCTAGCGGAGGCGGGGAGCAGTACTTC
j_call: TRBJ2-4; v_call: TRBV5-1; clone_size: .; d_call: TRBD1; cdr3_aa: CASRSGTEGNIQYF; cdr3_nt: TGCGCCAGCAGATCCGGGACAGAAGGAAACATTCAGTACTTC
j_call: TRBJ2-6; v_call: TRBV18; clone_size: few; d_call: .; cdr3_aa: CASSKTSSGANVLTF; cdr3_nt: TGTGCCAGCTCAAAAACAAGCTCTGGGGCCAACGTCCTGACTTTC
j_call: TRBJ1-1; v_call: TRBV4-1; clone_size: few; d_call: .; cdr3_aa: CASSLRQDLNTEAFF; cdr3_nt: TGCGCCAGCAGCCTAAGACAGGATTTGAACACTGAAGCTTTCTTT
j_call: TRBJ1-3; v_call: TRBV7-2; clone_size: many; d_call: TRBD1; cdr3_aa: CASSFGQGAFTGNTIYF; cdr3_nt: TGTGCCAGCAGCTTTGGACAGGGGGCATTTACCGGAAACACCATATATTTT
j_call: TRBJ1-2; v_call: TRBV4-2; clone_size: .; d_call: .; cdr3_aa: CASSQDRNTNYGYTF; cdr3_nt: TGTGCCAGCAGCCAAGACAGGAATACTAACTATGGCTACACCTTC
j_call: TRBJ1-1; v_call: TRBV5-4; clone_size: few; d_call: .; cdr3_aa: CASSLVGIDTEAFF; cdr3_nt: TGTGCCAGCAGCTTGGTAGGGATTGATACTGAAGCTTTCTTT
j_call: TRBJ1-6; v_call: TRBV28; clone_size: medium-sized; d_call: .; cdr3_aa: CASMGPPRNSPLHF; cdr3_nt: TGTGCCAGCATGGGTCCACCGCGTAATTCACCCCTCCACTTT
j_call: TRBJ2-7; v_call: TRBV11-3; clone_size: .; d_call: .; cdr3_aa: CATSEGSVGEQYF; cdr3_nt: TGTGCCACCTCGGAGGGGTCGGTGGGCGAGCAGTACTTC
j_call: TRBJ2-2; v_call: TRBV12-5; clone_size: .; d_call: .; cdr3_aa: CASGLRGMNTGELFF; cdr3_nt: TGTGCTAGTGGTTTGCGCGGGATGAACACCGGGGAGCTGTTTTTT
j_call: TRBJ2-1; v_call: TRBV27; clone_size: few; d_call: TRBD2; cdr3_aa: CASRRMPGLAAEEQFF; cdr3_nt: TGTGCCAGCAGAAGAATGCCGGGACTAGCGGCGGAAGAGCAGTTCTTC
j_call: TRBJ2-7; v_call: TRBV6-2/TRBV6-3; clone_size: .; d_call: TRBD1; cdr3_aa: CASRQQGGPYEQYF; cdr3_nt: TGTGCCAGCAGGCAACAGGGGGGACCCTACGAGCAGTACTTC
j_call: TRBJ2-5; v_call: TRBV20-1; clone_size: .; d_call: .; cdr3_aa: CSASREVIETQYF; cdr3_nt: TGCAGTGCTAGCCGCGAGGTGATAGAGACCCAGTACTTC
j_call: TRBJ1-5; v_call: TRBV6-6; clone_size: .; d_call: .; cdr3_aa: CASSYSVPGSDSNQPQHF; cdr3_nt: TGTGCCAGCAGTTACTCCGTTCCAGGGTCGGATAGCAATCAGCCCCAGCATTTT
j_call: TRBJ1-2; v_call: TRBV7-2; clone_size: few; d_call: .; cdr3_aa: CASSLAQLTNYGYTF; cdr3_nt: TGTGCCAGCAGCTTAGCGCAGCTGACTAACTATGGCTACACCTTC
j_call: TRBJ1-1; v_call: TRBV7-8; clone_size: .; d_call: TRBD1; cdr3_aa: CASSRDRGFRVYTEAFF; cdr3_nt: TGTGCCAGCAGCCGCGACAGGGGCTTTCGTGTATACACTGAAGCTTTCTTT
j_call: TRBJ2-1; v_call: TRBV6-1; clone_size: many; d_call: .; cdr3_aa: CASSESLSRYNEQFF; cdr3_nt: TGTGCCAGCAGTGAATCCCTGTCCCGCTACAATGAGCAGTTCTTC
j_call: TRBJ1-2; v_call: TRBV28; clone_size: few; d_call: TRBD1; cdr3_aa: CASRWRVPRGLTWGYTF; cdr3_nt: TGTGCCAGCAGATGGCGAGTGCCCAGGGGGCTTACTTGGGGCTACACCTTC
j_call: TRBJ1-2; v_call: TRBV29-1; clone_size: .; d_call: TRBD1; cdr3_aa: CSVGQGNLYGYTF; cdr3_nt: TGCAGCGTTGGACAGGGGAACCTCTACGGCTACACCTTC
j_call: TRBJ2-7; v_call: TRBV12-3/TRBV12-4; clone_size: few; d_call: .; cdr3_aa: CASSLVTWEQYF; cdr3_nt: TGTGCCAGCAGTTTAGTGACATGGGAGCAGTACTTC
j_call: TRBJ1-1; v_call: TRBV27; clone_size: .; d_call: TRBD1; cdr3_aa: CASSLSTGVNTEAFF; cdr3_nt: TGTGCCAGCAGTTTATCGACAGGGGTGAACACTGAAGCTTTCTTT
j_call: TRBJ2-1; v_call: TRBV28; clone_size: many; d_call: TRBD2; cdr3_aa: CATTGGLAGDNEQFF; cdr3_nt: TGTGCCACCACAGGGGGACTAGCGGGAGACAATGAGCAGTTCTTC
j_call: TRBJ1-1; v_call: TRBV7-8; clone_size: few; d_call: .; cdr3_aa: CASTPRWMDTEAFF; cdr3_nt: TGTGCCAGCACCCCTCGGTGGATGGACACTGAAGCTTTCTTT
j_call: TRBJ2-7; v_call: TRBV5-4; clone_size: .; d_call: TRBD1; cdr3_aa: CASSSAGQGTYEQYF; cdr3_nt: TGTGCCAGCAGCTCGGCGGGACAGGGCACCTACGAGCAGTACTTC
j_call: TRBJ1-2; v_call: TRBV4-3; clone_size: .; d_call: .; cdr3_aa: CASSQDRALHGYTF; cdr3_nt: TGCGCCAGCAGCCAAGATCGGGCGCTTCATGGCTACACCTTC